One and the same sample provided the 30 T cell receptor beta chains below, sequenced in a study of T cells after yellow fever vaccination. Each CDR3 protein is one row after TCRdb ran MiXCR on the 5' RACE reads. The top ten clones hold about 0.4% of a sample with around 15,000 distinct CDR3 sequences, less than 5% of them seen once. Sequenced material: PBMCs, either bulk or a sorted T-cell subset (CD4+, CD8+, memory, or dextramer-sorted; not recorded which), taken 15 days after the yellow fever booster vaccination. These receptors were collected from a man aged 30 to 39 who received the YFV17D yellow fever vaccine.

This clonotype was observed many times. The rearrangement uses TRBV12-3 or TRBV12-4 and TRBJ2-7, with TRBD2 matching 10 bases. V gave up 7 bases and J gave up 2 bases; unmatched junction bases: 20. The length of the CDR3 is 19 residues. The chain's CDR3 is CASTPRRYLAGGEPYEQYF. The CDR3 DNA is TGTGCCAGCACCCCCCGTAGATATTTAGCGGGAGGCGAACCCTACGAGCAGTACTTC.

This clonotype occurred many times. CDR3 DNA: TGTGCCAGTAGTATCGGACTAGCGGGAGGAGGTGAGCAGTTCTTC. This sequence encodes CASSIGLAGGGEQFF. The chain joins TRBV19 to TRBJ2-1, with 14 positions matching TRBD2. After removal of 3 bases from V and 9 bases from J, the junction contained 4 bases not matched to a gene. The CDR3 runs to 15 residues. From germline, CDR1 is LNHDA and CDR2 SQIVND (reference sequence).

The chain combines TRBV6-5 with TRBJ1-1; TRBD1 might be the D (6 bases). This CDR3 is 16 amino acids long. Germline CDR1 and CDR2: MNHEY and SVGAGI. The germline V and J ends were trimmed by 3 bases and 0 bases, with 14 bases remaining between them. The DNA for the CDR3 is TGTGCCAGCAGTTATTTTGAACAGGGATTGAACACTGAAGCTTTCTTT. It yields the protein CASSYFEQGLNTEAFF.

This clonotype was observed at least ten times. This chain links TRBV18 with TRBJ2-5; D gene uncertain. Per the germline V gene, CDR1 is KGHSH and CDR2 is LQKENI. V lost 2 bases to trimming and J lost 5 bases, with 3 bases between them. The CDR3 extends over 11 amino acids. DNA for the CDR3: TGTGCCAGCTCACCAAGGGAGACCCAGTACTTC. This gives the protein CASSPRETQYF. Drawing the rest from reference TRBV18 and TRBJ2-5, the complete variable domain is NAGVMQNPRHLVRRRGQEARLRCSPMKGHSHVYWYRQLPEEGLKFMVYLQKENIIDESGMPKERFSAEFPKEGPSILRIQQVVRGDSAAYFCASSPRETQYFGPGTRLLVL.

Relative to its sample, this clonotype is medium-sized. The rearrangement links TRBV4-2 to TRBJ2-2; D is perhaps TRBD1 (6 bases). The CDR3 is 18 amino acids. V was trimmed by 2 bases and J by 1 base, leaving 17 bases between them. Per germline, CDR1 LGHNA and CDR2 YNFKEQ. The CDR3 sequence: CASSQKSNRAGNTGELFF. The CDR3 bases are TGTGCCAGCAGCCAAAAAAGCAACAGGGCAGGGAACACCGGGGAGCTGTTTTTT.

Ten or more counts support this clonotype. This chain links TRBV7-2 with TRBJ2-1, with 14 bases matching TRBD2. V trimming: 3 bases; J trimming: 3 bases; junction bases outside the gene matches: 13. Per the germline V gene, CDR1 is SGHTA and CDR2 is FQGNSA. The CDR3 length is 20 residues. DNA for the CDR3: TGTGCCAGCAGCTTCGGTATCTTTAGGGGGACTAGCGGGAGCTACAATGAGCAGTTCTTC. Protein sequence: CASSFGIFRGTSGSYNEQFF.

In this sample, this clonotype turned up many times. The gene calls are TRBV27 and TRBJ2-1; D could derive from TRBD1 or TRBD2 (5 bases each). Germline assignment: CDR1 MNHEY and CDR2 SMNVEV (reference sequence). The CDR3 totals 14 residues. Trimming pared 4 bases from V and 7 bases from J, leaving 14 bases between. The chain's CDR3 is CASSSGTSGNEQFF. The CDR3 nucleotides are TGTGCCAGCAGTTCAGGGACCTCGGGAAATGAGCAGTTCTTC.

This clonotype is deemed medium-sized. This rearrangement joins TRBV20-1 to TRBJ2-2, with TRBD1 matching over 7 bases. CDR3 length: 14 residues. Germline CDR1 is DFQATT and CDR2 is SNEGSKA (reference sequence). In DNA, the CDR3 is TGCAGCACAATCGTAGGGGGCAGCACCGGGGAGCTGTTTTTT. Its protein product is CSTIVGGSTGELFF.

This clonotype was counted ten times or more. The rearrangement links TRBV20-1 to TRBJ2-1; D is possibly TRBD2 (6 bases). The CDR3 extends over 14 amino acids. Trimming cost V 6 bases and J 1 base, with 13 bases left between them. CDR1 is DFQATT and CDR2 is SNEGSKA in the germline V gene (reference sequence). CDR3 residues: CSAPPGRSYNEQFF. CDR3 nucleotides: TGCAGTGCGCCGCCGGGGAGGTCCTACAATGAGCAGTTCTTC.

This clonotype was observed many times. The V gene is TRBV24-1, the J gene TRBJ2-1; possibly TRBD1 for D (7 bases). Germline CDR1 is KGHDR and CDR2 is SFDVKD. V shed 6 bases and J shed 0 bases, with 8 bases lying between them. The CDR3 has 14 amino acids. The CDR3 loop reads CATSQGGSYNEQFF. The CDR3 region has the DNA TGTGCCACCAGTCAGGGGGGCTCCTACAATGAGCAGTTCTTC.

In its sample, this clonotype ranks as medium-sized. The chain employs TRBV6-5 and TRBJ2-3; maybe TRBD2 (6 bases). The CDR3 is made up of 15 amino acids. Germline assignment: CDR1 MNHEY and CDR2 SVGAGI. Trimming left V 6 bases short and J 6 bases short, with 19 bases between. The CDR3: CASSTRTTRMDTQYF. In nucleotides, the CDR3 is TGTGCCAGCAGCACCCGGACTACCCGGATGGATACGCAGTATTTT.

This clonotype was detected ten times or more. This chain uses TRBV10-3 with TRBJ2-4; 12 bases match TRBD1. The CDR3 loop spans 16 amino acids. The junction had 12 bases not matched to a gene; V was cut back by 2 bases and J by 13 bases. In germline, CDR1 is ENHRY, CDR2 SYGVKD. For the CDR3, the DNA is TGTGCCATCAGTGAGGCTCCCCGGGACAGGGGGCATATCCAGTACTTC. It encodes CAISEAPRDRGHIQYF.

This clonotype was seen repeatedly, ten times or more. The chain employs TRBV5-8 and TRBJ1-6; D may be TRBD1 (6 bases). V lost 1 base to trimming and J lost 8 bases, with 10 bases between them. The CDR3 loop spans 14 amino acids. Germline V gene lookup returns CDR1 SGHTS and CDR2 YDEGEE. The CDR3 DNA reads TGTGCCAGCAGCTTGATGGGGGGCGATTCACCCCTCCACTTT. This codes for CASSLMGGDSPLHF.

By its share, this clonotype is medium-sized. This rearrangement joins TRBV20-1 to TRBJ2-1; 9 bases are a match to TRBD2. Germline lookup yields CDR1 DFQATT and CDR2 SNEGSKA (reference sequence). The junction had 10 bases not matched to a gene; V was cut back by 7 bases and J by 9 bases. CDR3 size: 13 residues. The CDR3 DNA reads as TGCAGTGTACGCCCGGGACTAGCCGGTGAGCAGTTCTTC. Translating gives CSVRPGLAGEQFF.

This clonotype is termed medium-sized. The chain couples TRBV7-2 to TRBJ2-3; D might be TRBD1 (6 bases). The CDR3 covers 13 residues. V lost 4 bases to trimming and J lost 3 bases, with 8 bases between them. Germline CDR1 SGHTA, CDR2 FQGNSA. CDR3 sequence (DNA): TGTGCCAGCAGCTCGACAGGTACAGATACGCAGTATTTT. Protein: CASSSTGTDTQYF. Full variable domain (outside the CDR3, taken from reference TRBV7-2 and TRBJ2-3): GAGVSQSPSNKVTEKGKDVELRCDPISGHTALYWYRQSLGQGLEFLIYFQGNSAPDKSGLPSDRFSAERTGGSVSTLTIQRTQQEDSAVYLCASSSTGTDTQYFGPGTRLTVL.

The sample holds many counts of this clonotype. The chain carries TRBV4-2 and TRBJ2-6; D ambiguous. There are 17 residues in the CDR3. Per the germline V gene, CDR1 is LGHNA and CDR2 is YNFKEQ. V dropped 1 base and J dropped 1 base, with 11 bases sitting between them. CDR3 bases: TGTGCCAGCAGCCAAGGGTCACTCTATTCTGGGGCCAACGTCCTGACTTTC. It translates to CASSQGSLYSGANVLTF.

This clonotype was found many times. The chain joins TRBV5-6 to TRBJ2-1; D is unclear. Trimming took off 1 base at V and 6 bases at J, with 5 bases between the two ends. CDR1 SGHDT and CDR2 YYEEEE come from the germline V gene. The CDR3 runs to 12 residues. CDR3 in DNA: TGTGCCAGCAGCTTGCCGAGCAATGAGCAGTTCTTC. This sequence encodes CASSLPSNEQFF. Full variable domain (outside the CDR3, taken from reference TRBV5-6 and TRBJ2-1): DAGVTQSPTHLIKTRGQQVTLRCSPKSGHDTVSWYQQALGQGPQFIFQYYEEEERQRGNFPDRFSGHQFPNYSSELNVNALLLGDSALYLCASSLPSNEQFFGPGTRLTVL.

In this sample, this clonotype turned up many times. The chain carries TRBV20-1 and TRBJ2-1; D is perhaps TRBD2 (7 bases). The CDR3 contains 17 residues. The germline V gene encodes CDR1 DFQATT and CDR2 SNEGSKA (reference sequence). Trimming stripped 1 base from V and 1 base from J, with 17 bases between. CDR3 in DNA: TGCAGTGCTAGAGCTGGGGGAGGGAGGGGGTCCTACAATGAGCAGTTCTTC. This translates into CSARAGGGRGSYNEQFF.

Within the sample, this clonotype is medium-sized (0.01 to 0.1%). The J gene is TRBJ2-1, the V gene TRBV7-3; 9 nucleotides align to TRBD2. This CDR3 region has 16 residues. Germline V gene data show CDR1 as SGHTA and CDR2 as FQGTGA. The V segment lost 5 bases and the J segment 0 bases; nucleotides outside the gene matches: 5. The DNA for the CDR3 is TGTGCCAGCAGCAGGTTAGCGGGAGCCTCCTACAATGAGCAGTTCTTC. It translates to CASSRLAGASYNEQFF.

This clonotype was recorded at least ten times. The chain uses TRBV5-1 and TRBJ1-4, with D tentatively TRBD1 (6 bases). Germline V gives CDR1 SGHRS, CDR2 YFSETQ. The CDR3 runs 14 residues. V lost 0 bases and J lost 7, with 10 bases in between. Here the CDR3 reads CASSLVQGSEKLFF. CDR3 DNA: TGCGCCAGCAGCTTGGTTCAGGGGAGTGAAAAACTGTTTTTT.

Ten or more counts support this clonotype. The chain has TRBV12-3 or TRBV12-4 and TRBJ2-3; TRBD2 matches at 11 bases. V dropped 6 bases and J dropped 3; count of bases not matched to a gene: 5. The CDR3 is 15 residues long. CDR3 DNA: TGTGCCAGCAGCCAACCTAGCGGGGGGACAGATACGCAGTATTTT. This codes for CASSQPSGGTDTQYF.

This clonotype was counted ten times or more. J is TRBJ2-3 and V is TRBV12-3 or TRBV12-4; D is possibly TRBD2 (6 bases). The CDR3 consists of 15 residues. The V gene lost 2 bases and the J gene lost 3 bases, with 12 bases spanning the gap. The DNA of the CDR3 is TGTGCCAGCAGTTTATTCGGGAGTGGTACAGATACGCAGTATTTT. Translating gives CASSLFGSGTDTQYF.

This clonotype occurred many times. V usage is TRBV5-1 and J usage is TRBJ2-1; D tentatively fits TRBD1 or TRBD2 (5 bases each). This CDR3 spans 16 amino acids. CDR1 is SGHRS, CDR2 YFSETQ, per germline. Trimming pared 0 bases from V and 2 bases from J, leaving 12 bases between. The CDR3 region is CASSLAGTRPYNEQFF. CDR3 DNA sequence: TGCGCCAGCAGCTTGGCGGGGACCCGACCCTACAATGAGCAGTTCTTC.

Many counts were recorded for this clonotype. V gene TRBV11-3 combines with J gene TRBJ2-6, with D unresolved. The CDR3 covers 15 residues. The V gene's germline CDR1 is SGHNT and CDR2 YENEEA. Trimming stripped 6 bases from V and 0 bases from J, with 9 bases between. The chain's CDR3 is CASSPGYSGANVLTF. The CDR3 nucleotides are TGTGCCAGCAGTCCGGGCTACTCTGGGGCCAACGTCCTGACTTTC. Based on the CDR3 plus reference TRBV11-3 and TRBJ2-6, the full variable domain is EAGVVQSPRYKIIEKKQPVAFWCNPISGHNTLYWYLQNLGQGPELLIRYENEEAVDDSQLPKDRFSAERLKGVDSTLKIQPAELGDSAVYLCASSPGYSGANVLTFGAGSRLTVL.

This clonotype was counted ten times or more. This chain connects TRBV10-2 to TRBJ2-7, with 9 bases that match TRBD2. J lost 0 bases, V lost 0 bases, and 3 bases had no gene match. The germline V gene encodes CDR1 WSHSY and CDR2 SAAADI. The CDR3 runs to 16 residues. The CDR3 region has the DNA TGCGCCAGCAGTGAGTCGAATAGCGGGGGCTCCTACGAGCAGTACTTC. Translation gives CASSESNSGGSYEQYF.

This clonotype was seen many times. The V gene is TRBV5-1, the J gene TRBJ2-2, with a tentative D call TRBD1 (6 bases). This CDR3 is built from 15 residues. Per germline, CDR1 SGHRS and CDR2 YFSETQ. V lost 4 bases and J lost 4, with 14 bases in between. The CDR3: CASSPVGGPTGELFF. CDR3 coding DNA: TGCGCCAGCAGCCCTGTTGGGGGCCCCACCGGGGAGCTGTTTTTT.

This clonotype was seen many times. This chain uses TRBV20-1 with TRBJ2-1, with 7 bases identical to TRBD1. CDR3 size: 11 residues. Germline CDR1 is DFQATT and CDR2 is SNEGSKA (reference sequence). V dropped 6 bases and J dropped 14; count of bases not matched to a gene: 10. Written as DNA, the CDR3 is TGCAGTGCCACAGGGGACGGTTCAGAGTTCTTC. It translates to CSATGDGSEFF.

This clonotype was observed at least ten times. The V gene is TRBV12-3 or TRBV12-4, the J gene TRBJ2-1; 10 bases align to TRBD2. CDR3 size: 16 residues. The junction had 13 bases not matched to a gene; V was cut back by 5 bases and J by 9 bases. The CDR3 DNA reads as TGTGCCAGCAGTGACCCCCTGGCTAGCGGGAGACTTGAGCAGTTCTTC. Protein: CASSDPLASGRLEQFF.

This clonotype was counted at least ten times. V is TRBV7-2 and J is TRBJ1-2; the match to TRBD1 covers 10 bases. Germline assignment: CDR1 SGHTA and CDR2 FQGNSA. After removal of 3 bases from V and 5 bases from J, the junction contained 9 bases not matched to a gene. The CDR3 spans 16 residues. This chain's CDR3 is CASSLGPGQGLYGYTF. The CDR3 DNA is TGTGCCAGCAGCTTGGGACCGGGACAGGGGCTGTATGGCTACACCTTC.

This clonotype came up many times. The chain has TRBV29-1 and TRBJ2-7; TRBD2 matches 16 bases. V trimming: 4 bases; J trimming: 7 bases; junction bases outside the gene matches: 4. The CDR3 is made up of 14 amino acids. The germline V gene encodes CDR1 SQVTM and CDR2 ANQGSEA. The CDR3 coding sequence is TGCAGCGTTGCCCCGGGACTAGCGGGAGGGGAGCAGTACTTC. This codes for CSVAPGLAGGEQYF.